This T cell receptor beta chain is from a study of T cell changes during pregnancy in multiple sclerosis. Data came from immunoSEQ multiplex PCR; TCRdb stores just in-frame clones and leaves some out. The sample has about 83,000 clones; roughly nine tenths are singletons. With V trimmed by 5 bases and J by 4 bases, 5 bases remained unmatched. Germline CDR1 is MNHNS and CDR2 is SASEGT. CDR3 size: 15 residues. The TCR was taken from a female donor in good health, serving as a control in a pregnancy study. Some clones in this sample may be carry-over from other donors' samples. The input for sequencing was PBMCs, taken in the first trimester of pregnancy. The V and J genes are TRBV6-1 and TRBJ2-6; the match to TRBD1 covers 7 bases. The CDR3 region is CASSLTGEGANVLTF. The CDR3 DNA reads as TGTGCCAGCAGTCTTACAGGGGAAGGGGCCAACGTCCTGACTTTC.